The T cell receptor (beta chain) under discussion was sequenced for a study of blood T cell repertoires in COVID-19. In the original workflow: By means of reference gene primer amplification, nucleated cell counts were estimated. This table comes from immunoSEQ multiplex PCR, and its TCRdb copy is limited to in-frame clones, with some not included. For V, J and clone size, that table is used; D and trimming come from the DNA. Of some 70,000 clones in the sample, roughly 81% are singletons; the top ten hold roughly 20%. Trimming pared 3 bases from V and 4 bases from J, leaving 13 bases between. Germline values: CDR1 SGHRS, CDR2 YFSETQ. The CDR3 runs to 15 residues.

This TCR came from a woman aged 70 to 79 with acute or convalescent COVID-19. The gene calls are TRBV5-1 and TRBJ2-2; D is unresolved. The sequencing sample was made of peripheral blood. CDR3 region: CASSYASRGTGELFF. CDR3 nucleotide sequence: TGCGCCAGCAGCTACGCGTCTCGTGGCACCGGGGAGCTGTTTTTT.